This record covers a single TCR beta chain. This clonotype came up a few times. The clone's antigen remains unknown. Per-base quality was not reported, and no clone a single base away is much larger than it. Measured from the cysteine to the phenylalanine, the CDR3 is 11 residues long. Only CDR3 DNA is held: 33 bases, read in frame from base 1. Per the germline V gene (reference sequence), LNHNV is the CDR1 and YYDKDF is the CDR2. Between the V and J ends, shortened by 5 bases and 9 bases respectively, the junction contains 9 bases. The instrument was an Illumina HiSeq 2500. TCR beta libraries were prepared by quantitative 5'-RACE with molecular barcodes. The original pipeline was this. A new computational method, built on a probabilistic model of VDJ rearrangement, was used to identify disease-linked TCR variants. TCRdb reprocessing: public reads trimmed at Q25 with fastp, clones called with MiXCR, in-frame beta chains kept. CDR3 protein duplicates are merged, each entry listing the most common genes and DNA. TCRdb, not the original authors, processed these V and J calls. In all, the sample holds more than 650,000 distinct CDR3 sequences, and 10% to 15% of those were seen once. The ten biggest clones cover just over 0.5% of the sample.

These data are taken from a study of CD8 T cells in ankylosing spondylitis (TCRdb year 2017). In the study overall: To find TCR variants linked to disease, the study profiled T cell receptor beta repertoires in ankylosing spondylitis patients and healthy donors. The full study cohort was made up of about two dozen ankylosing spondylitis patients and over 90 healthy donors. Samples of peripheral blood were taken, and for ankylosing spondylitis patients, synovial fluid was collected as well.

The study at large found these results: According to the report, matched synovial fluid samples from ankylosing spondylitis patients were significantly enriched for the disease-linked clones. In peripheral blood, the disease-linked clones were found at relatively low frequencies and had a CD8+ phenotype. Blood from ankylosing spondylitis patients appeared to be characterized by a TCR beta motif made up of under ten highly homologous amino acid variants. Some of the motif variants had been reported before in the synovial fluid and blood of reactive arthritis patients, a finding that suggests common disease-initiation mechanisms.

The source of this sequence is a male donor with ankylosing spondylitis. The sequence joins TRBV15 to TRBJ2-3, with no confidently assigned D gene. Specimen: blood, either unsorted or a sorted T cell fraction (not recorded which). CDR3 loop: CATSLDTTQYF. DNA sequence: TGTGCCACCAGCCTGGATACCACGCAGTATTTT.